This T cell receptor (beta chain) was recovered during a study of blood T cells in healthy people across ages. Primers used in a second PCR of roughly 6 to 12 cycles were a sample-barcoded 5' primer and a J-beta primer mix. CDR3-containing paired-end reads numbering at least 3 million came from each sample. TCRdb called the 5' RACE reads again in MiXCR, with one record for every CDR3 protein. The sample has hundreds of thousands of distinct CDR3 sequences, 32% seen once. With regard to this clonotype: What it binds is not known.

The CDR3 has 10 residues. CDR1 and CDR2 from the germline V gene are DFQATT and SNEGSKA (reference sequence). The V end lost 5 bases, the J end lost 8 bases, and 9 bases lay between the germline ends. Findings and caveats of the study: Leaving the PBMCs unsorted stopped any conclusive comparison of naive versus antigen-experienced cells.

The chain joins TRBV20-1 to TRBJ1-2; tentative D call: TRBD1 (5 bases). Material for sequencing was blood. This TCR was recovered from a woman aged 80 or over in good health. The CDR3: CSAPRGGYTF. Written as DNA, the CDR3 is TGCAGTGCTCCCCGGGGGGGCTACACCTTC.